This TCR beta chain was identified in a study of blood T cell repertoires in COVID-19. For the study at large: Donors in the United States, Italy and Spain gave samples during acute or convalescent COVID-19.

TCRdb's copy holds only in-frame clones and misses some; the assay was immunoSEQ multiplex PCR. The sample has fewer than 60,000 clones; around 85% are singletons. V was pared by 5 bases and J by 8 bases, with 8 bases of the junction left unmatched. This CDR3 contains 15 residues. CDR1 is SGHAT, CDR2 FQNNGV, per germline. The chain has TRBV11-2 and TRBJ2-1; 11 bases are shared with TRBD2. Sequencing was performed on peripheral blood. The receptor was isolated from a man between 60 and 70 years old with acute or convalescent COVID-19. DNA for the CDR3: TGTGCCAGCAGCCCGCGGGTACTAGCGGGAGATGAGCAGTTCTTC. Its protein is CASSPRVLAGDEQFF.